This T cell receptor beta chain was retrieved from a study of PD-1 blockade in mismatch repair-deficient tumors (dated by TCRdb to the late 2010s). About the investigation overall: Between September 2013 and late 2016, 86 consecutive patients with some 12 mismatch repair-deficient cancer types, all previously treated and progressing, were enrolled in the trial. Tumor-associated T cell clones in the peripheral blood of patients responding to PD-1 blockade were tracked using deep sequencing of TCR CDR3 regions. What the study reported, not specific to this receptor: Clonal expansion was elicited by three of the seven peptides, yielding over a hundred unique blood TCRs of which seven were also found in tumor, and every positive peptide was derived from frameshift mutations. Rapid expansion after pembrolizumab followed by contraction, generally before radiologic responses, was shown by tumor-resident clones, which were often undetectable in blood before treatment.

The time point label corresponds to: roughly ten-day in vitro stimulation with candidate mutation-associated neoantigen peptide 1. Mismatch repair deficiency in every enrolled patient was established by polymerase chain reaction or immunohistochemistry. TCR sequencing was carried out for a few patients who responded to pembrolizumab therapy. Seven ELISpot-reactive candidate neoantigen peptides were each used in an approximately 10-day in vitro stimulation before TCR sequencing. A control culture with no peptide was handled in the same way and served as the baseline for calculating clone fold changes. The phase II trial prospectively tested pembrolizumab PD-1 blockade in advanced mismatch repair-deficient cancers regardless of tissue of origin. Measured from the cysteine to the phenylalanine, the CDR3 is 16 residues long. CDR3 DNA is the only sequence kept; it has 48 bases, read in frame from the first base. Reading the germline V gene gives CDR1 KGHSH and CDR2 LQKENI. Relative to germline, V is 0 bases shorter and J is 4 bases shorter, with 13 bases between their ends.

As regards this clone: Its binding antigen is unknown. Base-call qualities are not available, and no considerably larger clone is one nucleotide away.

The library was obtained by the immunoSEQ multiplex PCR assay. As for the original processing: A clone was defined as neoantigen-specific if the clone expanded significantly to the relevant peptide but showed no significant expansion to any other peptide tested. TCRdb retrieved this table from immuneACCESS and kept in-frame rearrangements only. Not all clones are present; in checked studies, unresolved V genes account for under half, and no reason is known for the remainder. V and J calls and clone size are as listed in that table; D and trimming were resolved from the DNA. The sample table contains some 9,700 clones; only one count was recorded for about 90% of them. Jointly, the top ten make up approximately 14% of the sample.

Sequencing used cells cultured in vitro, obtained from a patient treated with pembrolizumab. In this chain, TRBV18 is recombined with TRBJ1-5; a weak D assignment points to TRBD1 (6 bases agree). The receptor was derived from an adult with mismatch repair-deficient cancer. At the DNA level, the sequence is TGTGCCAGCTCACCACCGTTCCAGGGGAAGAATCAGCCCCAGCATTTT. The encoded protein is CASSPPFQGKNQPQHF.